The clone carrying this TCR beta chain was recorded only once. Its antigen is as yet unknown. The entry originates in a study of post-analysis software for immune sequencing data. Study findings and constraints: Patients used about 5 TRBV segments, including TRBV5-6, TRBV5-1 and TRBV20-1, more often than controls. Samples from a shared batch, those prepared together, strongly co-clustered by F measure.

V was pared by 4 bases and J by 5 bases, with 7 bases of the junction left unmatched. The germline V gene encodes CDR1 SGHTA and CDR2 FQGTGA. There are 15 residues in the CDR3. cDNA libraries for TCR beta contained unique molecular identifiers. MiXCR was run by TCRdb on the PCR reads, yielding one entry per CDR3 protein. The sample records roughly 570,000 distinct CDR3 sequences, approximately 31% being singletons. The rearrangement links TRBV7-3 to TRBJ1-4; TRBD1 matches at 7 bases. The specimen was blood. This clonotype originated in a girl aged 2-17 years with multiple sclerosis. In DNA form, the CDR3 reads TGTGCCAGCAGCTCTGCCGGGACAGAAAATGAAAAACTGTTTTTT. It specifies CASSSAGTENEKLFF.